The 22 T cell receptor beta chains reported below all come from one sample, sequenced in a study of T cells in Graves' hyperthyroidism and ophthalmopathy. There were TCR beta CDR3 regions amplified from RNA transcripts. The TCR CDR3 first-round RT-PCR relied on the HTBI primer set. One entry per CDR3 protein results from TCRdb running MiXCR on the multiplex PCR reads. Of around 270,000 distinct CDR3 sequences in the sample, roughly a fifth were seen once. Sequenced input: blood. The receptors come from a man over 45 with Graves' ophthalmopathy.

In its sample, this clonotype was seen many times. This rearrangement joins TRBV2 to TRBJ2-7; 8 nucleotides align to TRBD1. Germline CDR1 reads SNHLY; CDR2 reads FYNNEI. V trimming: 10 bases; J trimming: 0 bases; junction bases outside the gene matches: 11. The CDR3 has 15 residues. Here the CDR3 DNA reads TGTGCCACCTTAAGACAGGGGAGCAGCTCCTACGAGCAGTACTTC. Protein sequence: CATLRQGSSSYEQYF.

This rearrangement joins TRBV7-9 to TRBJ2-2; D perhaps matches TRBD2 (6 bases). Germline V lookup: CDR1 SEHNR, CDR2 FQNEAQ (reference sequence). The CDR3 covers 15 residues. V was pared by 5 bases and J by 2 bases, with 12 bases between. The CDR3 nucleotides read TGTGCCAGCAGCCTCCGGGACTCTAACACCGGGGAGCTGTTTTTT. Protein sequence: CASSLRDSNTGELFF.

This clonotype has a count of ten or more. The V and J genes are TRBV6-1 and TRBJ2-3; weak D call: TRBD1 (7 bases). Germline-derived CDR1 and CDR2 are MNHNS and SASEGT. Trimming pared 3 bases from V and 3 bases from J, leaving 13 bases between. The CDR3 runs 15 residues. For the CDR3, the DNA is TGTGCCAGCAGTGAGTCAGGGGGGTTTACAGATACGCAGTATTTT. This codes for CASSESGGFTDTQYF.

The chain couples TRBV15 to TRBJ2-7; possibly TRBD1 for D (6 bases). Matching the DNA end better, TRBJ2-1 makes the J call doubtful. Germline V gene data show CDR1 as LNHNV and CDR2 as YYDKDF (reference sequence). This CDR3 contains 16 residues. DNA for the CDR3: TGTGCCACCAGCACAGGGGTTGGAGCCGACTCCTACGAGCAGTTCTTC. It yields the protein CATSTGVGADSYEQFF.

This clonotype was seen at least ten times. The rearrangement links TRBV28 to TRBJ2-2, with D possibly matching TRBD1 (5 bases). This CDR3 contains 14 residues. Trimming left V 3 bases short and J 9 bases short, with 14 bases between. Per the germline V gene, CDR1 is MDHEN and CDR2 is SYDVKM. CDR3 protein: CASSFSGARRELFF. The CDR3 DNA reads TGTGCCAGCAGTTTTAGTGGGGCTAGGAGGGAGCTGTTTTTT. The whole variable domain, filled in from reference TRBV28 and TRBJ2-2, reads DVKVTQSSRYLVKRTGEKVFLECVQDMDHENMFWYRQDPGLGLRLIYFSYDVKMKEKGDIPEGYSVSREKKERFSLILESASTNQTSMYLCASSFSGARRELFFGEGSRLTVL.

The gene calls are TRBV7-2 and TRBJ2-7; 8 bases map to TRBD2. CDR1 is SGHTA and CDR2 is FQGNSA in the germline V gene. Unmatched junction bases numbered 7, after V lost 3 bases and J lost 3 bases. This CDR3 spans 15 amino acids. The CDR3 DNA follows: TGTGCCAGCAGCTTCGGGAGGGGCCCTCTCTACGAGCAGTACTTC. This translates into CASSFGRGPLYEQYF.

This clonotype was seen a handful of times. The chain combines TRBV9 with TRBJ2-7, with 9 bases aligning to TRBD2. CDR1 SGDLS and CDR2 YYNGEE come from the germline V gene. This CDR3 comprises 15 residues. V dropped 0 bases and J dropped 7; count of bases not matched to a gene: 8. CDR3 amino acids: CASSVEAGGPREQYF. In nucleotides, the CDR3 is TGTGCCAGCAGCGTAGAGGCGGGAGGGCCTCGAGAGCAGTACTTC.

The V and J genes are TRBV15 and TRBJ2-5, with a weak D call TRBD2 (5 bases). The CDR3 covers 17 residues. Germline CDR1 and CDR2: LNHNV and YYDKDF (reference sequence). V lost 6 bases and J lost 5, with 25 bases in between. CDR3 DNA: TGTGCCACCAGTTACCAAGACCTTGCGGGCCTAGGGGAGACCCAGTACTTC. This gives the protein CATSYQDLAGLGETQYF.

This clonotype has at least ten counts. The V call is TRBV30, the J call TRBJ2-7; 8 bases line up with TRBD1. V was pared by 5 bases and J by 0 bases, with 6 bases of the junction left unmatched. The CDR3 is 14 amino acids. The germline V gene encodes CDR1 GTSNPN and CDR2 SVGIG (reference sequence). The CDR3 sequence: CAWGDRSPSYEQYF. DNA of the CDR3: TGTGCCTGGGGGGACAGGTCCCCCTCCTACGAGCAGTACTTC.

This clonotype was picked up a small number of times. A much larger clone differs by one base, so this may be a read error. This rearrangement joins TRBV18 to TRBJ2-1, with 11 bases aligning to TRBD1. This CDR3 has 14 residues. Germline trimming cut 5 bases from V and 9 bases from J; bases unmatched to any gene: 6. From germline, CDR1 is KGHSH and CDR2 LQKENI. CDR3 coding DNA: TGTGCCAGCTCAACGGCCGGGACAGGGGGTGAGCAGTTCTTC. Its protein product is CASSTAGTGGEQFF.

This chain connects TRBV7-2 to TRBJ2-1, with TRBD1 as a possible D gene (6 bases). The J call may be incorrect, as the DNA end agrees better with TRBJ2-7. This CDR3 is 14 amino acids long. The germline CDR1 and CDR2 sequences are SGHTA and FQGNSA. CDR3 amino acids: CASSTRTDTYEQYF. The CDR3 nucleotides are TGTGCCAGCAGCACTAGGACAGATACCTACGAGCAGTACTTC.

This clonotype was seen at least ten times. V usage is TRBV5-1 and J usage is TRBJ2-3; D ambiguous. From germline, CDR1 is SGHRS and CDR2 YFSETQ. This CDR3 spans 15 amino acids. V lost 0 bases to trimming and J lost 5 bases, with 13 bases between them. CDR3 loop: CASSLGSGPGDTQYF. CDR3 sequence (DNA): TGCGCCAGCAGCTTGGGTTCCGGGCCGGGAGATACGCAGTATTTT.

There are many counts of this clonotype. The chain is built from TRBV28 and TRBJ1-4; D gene uncertain. The V gene's germline CDR1 is MDHEN and CDR2 SYDVKM. The CDR3 loop spans 16 amino acids. The V and J ends lost 7 bases and 6 bases respectively, with 21 bases between them. CDR3 in DNA: TGTGCCAGCACCCTATCCTCGACCCTGGGGTATGAAAAACTGTTTTTT. The encoded protein is CASTLSSTLGYEKLFF.

This clonotype came up a few times. J is TRBJ2-4 and V is TRBV20-1; TRBD2 is a possible D gene (6 bases). With 0 bases removed from V and 2 bases from J, the gap between germline ends came to 11 bases. Germline CDR1 is DFQATT and CDR2 is SNEGSKA (reference sequence). The CDR3 covers 15 residues. This CDR3 reads CSARDGGRSKNIQYF. In DNA, the CDR3 is TGCAGTGCTAGAGATGGGGGGAGGTCCAAAAACATTCAGTACTTC.

This clonotype has more than one count but fewer than ten. V usage is TRBV20-1 and J usage is TRBJ1-4; TRBD1 aligns across 7 bases. Germline CDR1 DFQATT, CDR2 SNEGSKA (reference sequence). The CDR3 is made up of 13 amino acids. V gave up 6 bases and J gave up 3 bases; unmatched junction bases: 4. CDR3 DNA: TGCAGTGCCCCGGGGACAGCTAATGAAAAACTGTTTTTT. It specifies CSAPGTANEKLFF.

Many counts were recorded for this clonotype. J is TRBJ1-6 and V is TRBV5-1; 7 nucleotides align to TRBD1. The CDR3 is 15 residues long. J gave up 7 bases and V 3 bases, and 7 bases lay outside the gene matches. Germline CDR1 is SGHRS and CDR2 is YFSETQ. The CDR3: CASSSTGDPNSPLHF. CDR3 sequence (DNA): TGCGCCAGCAGCTCAACAGGGGACCCAAATTCACCCCTCCACTTT.

For this clonotype: This sequence may be a read error, since a much larger clone differs from it by one base. The chain employs TRBV6-1 and TRBJ1-5, with D unclear. Germline assignment: CDR1 MNHNS and CDR2 SASEGT. This CDR3 spans 13 amino acids. Trimming removed 1 base from V and 9 bases from J, with 10 bases in between. The CDR3: CASSEGGYRPQHF. Here the CDR3 DNA reads TGTGCCAGCAGTGAAGGGGGATATCGGCCCCAGCATTTT.

Notes on this clonotype: A much more abundant neighbour one base away suggests this may be a read error. V gene TRBV6-5 combines with J gene TRBJ2-7; D gene uncertain. CDR1 is MNHEY, CDR2 SVGAGI, per germline. The CDR3 length is 13 residues. The CDR3: CTSSYGPAYEQYF. The CDR3 DNA is TGTACCAGCAGTTACGGTCCAGCCTACGAGCAGTACTTC.

This clonotype was counted a few times. V is TRBV19 and J is TRBJ2-1; 8 bases align to TRBD2. Unmatched junction bases numbered 14, after V lost 5 bases and J lost 8 bases. The germline CDR1 and CDR2 sequences are LNHDA and SQIVND (reference sequence). This CDR3 is built from 16 residues. The CDR3 DNA is TGTGCCAGTAGTGCAGGTTCAGCGGGAGCGGGTTATGAGCAGTTCTTC. It codes for CASSAGSAGAGYEQFF.

This chain connects TRBV5-6 to TRBJ2-3, with TRBD1 matching 7 bases. V shed 0 bases, J shed 8 bases, and the junction held 6 bases outside the gene matches. The CDR3 length is 14 residues. The germline V gene has CDR1 SGHDT and CDR2 YYEEEE. DNA for the CDR3: TGTGCCAGCAGCTTGGAGACAGGGCAGGGTACGCAGTATTTT. This sequence encodes CASSLETGQGTQYF.

This clonotype was detected only once. Given a much more abundant clone one base away, this may be a read error. This chain links TRBV20-1 with TRBJ1-2, with a possible D match to TRBD1 (6 bases). This CDR3 has 14 amino acids. In germline, CDR1 is DFQATT, CDR2 SNEGSKA (reference sequence). As DNA, the CDR3 is TGCAATACTAAGGGGGGCCAATCGGAATATGGCTACACCTTC. Protein product: CNTKGGQSEYGYTF.

This clonotype appeared a few times. The rearrangement uses TRBV10-3 and TRBJ2-7; tentative D call: TRBD2 (5 bases). Germline V lookup: CDR1 ENHRY, CDR2 SYGVKD. Trimming cost V 2 bases and J 3 bases, with 5 bases left between them. CDR3 length: 12 amino acids. The CDR3 is CAISEEGYEQYF. The CDR3 DNA follows: TGTGCCATCAGTGAGGAGGGCTACGAGCAGTACTTC.